The clone carrying this TCR beta chain was seen a few times. What it binds is not known. Unique molecular identifiers (one per individual cDNA molecule) were attached. TCRdb independently ran MiXCR on the 5' RACE reads; one entry per CDR3 protein. The data contain nearly 95,000 distinct CDR3 sequences, roughly 17% of them seen just once; the ten biggest clones take up 5.1%. This sample was taken from a study of early T cells in non-severe SARS-CoV-2 infection. V was cut by 2 bases and J by 8 bases, with 12 bases left in between. The CDR3 totals 13 residues. Germline V gene sequence: CDR1 SGHTA, CDR2 FQGTGA. General study results and limits: Matching against VDJdb likely underestimated virus-specific expansions, favoring anti-spike CD8.

The sequenced sample was whole blood, obtained at baseline. The receptor's source is an adult who was a healthcare worker with PCR-confirmed SARS-CoV-2 infection or an uninfected control (not recorded which). The chain joins TRBV7-3 to TRBJ1-1; D is ambiguous. In DNA form, the CDR3 reads TGTGCCAGCAGCTTAGAGCGGGAAGGCGAAGCTTTCTTT. The encoded protein is CASSLEREGEAFF.